Below are 23 T cell receptor beta chains sequenced from a single sample in a study of shared clonotypes between healthy human individuals. Sequenced by immunoSEQ multiplex PCR; TCRdb stores in-frame clones only, minus some. The sample records about 680,000 clones, 72% being singletons. Sequencing input: memory CD4+ T cells sorted from blood. Subset given: CD45RA-negative fraction. These receptors were obtained from a woman younger than 45 in good health.

V usage is TRBV27 and J usage is TRBJ1-4, with 10 bases identical to TRBD1. The CDR3 runs to 15 residues. Unmatched junction bases numbered 5, after V lost 3 bases and J lost 7 bases. From germline, CDR1 is MNHEY and CDR2 SMNVEV (reference sequence). CDR3 DNA sequence: TGTGCCAGCAGTTTGCGGGGACAGGGGCCTGAAAAACTGTTTTTT. Its translation: CASSLRGQGPEKLFF.

V is TRBV5-6 and J is TRBJ2-7, with 12 nucleotides matching TRBD2. CDR3 length: 15 amino acids. V was clipped by 3 bases and J by 5 bases; unmatched bases: 6. Germline CDR1 reads SGHDT; CDR2 reads YYEEEE. CDR3 DNA: TGTGCCAGCAGCTCAAAGACTAGCGGGAGCGACGAGCAGTACTTC. Its protein is CASSSKTSGSDEQYF.

The chain joins TRBV18 to TRBJ2-1, with TRBD2 identical over 11 bases. The CDR3 runs 15 residues. With 4 bases clipped from V and 10 bases from J, the junction kept 9 bases outside the gene matches. The germline gives CDR1 KGHSH, CDR2 LQKENI. CDR3 residues: CASSQELAGVGEQFF. The CDR3 DNA reads as TGTGCCAGCTCACAGGAACTAGCGGGAGTTGGGGAGCAGTTCTTC.

Concerning this clone itself: An end of the junction differs from the germline gene, which may be a read error. J is TRBJ2-3 and V is TRBV28; the match to TRBD2 covers 10 bases. Looked up from germline, CDR1 is MDHEN and CDR2 is SYDVKM. This CDR3 has 13 residues. The CDR3 region is CASKEREGRTLGF. CDR3 coding DNA: TGTGCCAGCAAAGAGCGGGAGGGCCGGACCCTTGGTTTT. Using reference TRBV28 and TRBJ2-3 for the parts outside the CDR3, the full variable domain is DVKVTQSSRYLVKRTGEKVFLECVQDMDHENMFWYRQDPGLGLRLIYFSYDVKMKEKGDIPEGYSVSREKKERFSLILESASTNQTSMYLCASKEREGRTLGFGPGTRLTVL.

J is TRBJ2-6 and V is TRBV9; TRBD1 or TRBD2 may be the D gene (7 bases each). The CDR3 has 18 amino acids. V lost 3 bases to trimming and J lost 1 base, with 17 bases between them. Germline lookup yields CDR1 SGDLS and CDR2 YYNGEE. The CDR3 reads CASSAGQRDMSGANVLTF. CDR3 nucleotide sequence: TGTGCCAGCAGCGCGGGACAGCGGGATATGTCTGGGGCCAACGTCCTGACTTTC. The whole variable domain, remainder taken from reference TRBV9 and TRBJ2-6, is DSGVTQTPKHLITATGQRVTLRCSPRSGDLSVYWYQQSLDQGLQFLIQYYNGEERAKGNILERFSAQQFPDLHSELNLSSLELGDSALYFCASSAGQRDMSGANVLTFGAGSRLTVL.

This chain uses TRBV28 with TRBJ1-4; no clear D gene. CDR1 and CDR2 from the germline V gene are MDHEN and SYDVKM. CDR3 length: 14 residues. V was shortened by 3 bases and J by 4 bases, with 9 bases between the two germline ends. The CDR3 nucleotides are TGTGCCAGCAGTTTTGGAAGCATTAATGAAAAACTGTTTTTT. Encoded protein: CASSFGSINEKLFF.

V is TRBV7-2 and J is TRBJ2-5, with 11 bases aligning to TRBD2. This CDR3 is 16 amino acids long. Germline V gene lookup returns CDR1 SGHTA and CDR2 FQGNSA. V trimming: 2 bases; J trimming: 5 bases; junction bases outside the gene matches: 7. CDR3 coding DNA: TGTGCCAGCAGCTTAATTAGCGGGAGGGGGTTGGAGACCCAGTACTTC. Residues: CASSLISGRGLETQYF.

The rearrangement links TRBV10-3 to TRBJ2-4; 8 bases fit TRBD2. The CDR3 runs 15 residues. Germline CDR1 ENHRY, CDR2 SYGVKD. V was pared by 2 bases and J by 8 bases, with 8 bases of the junction left unmatched. The CDR3 loop reads CAISERDGREDIQYF. CDR3 DNA sequence: TGTGCCATCAGTGAGCGAGACGGGAGGGAGGACATTCAGTACTTC.

This chain uses TRBV18 with TRBJ2-7; D gene ambiguous. With 3 bases removed from V and 2 bases from J, the gap between germline ends came to 11 bases. Germline V lookup: CDR1 KGHSH, CDR2 LQKENI. The CDR3 sequence is 14 residues long. The CDR3: CASSPNPIPYEQYF. The CDR3 DNA reads TGTGCCAGCTCACCGAATCCAATCCCCTACGAGCAGTACTTC. Based on the CDR3 plus reference TRBV18 and TRBJ2-7, the full variable domain is NAGVMQNPRHLVRRRGQEARLRCSPMKGHSHVYWYRQLPEEGLKFMVYLQKENIIDESGMPKERFSAEFPKEGPSILRIQQVVRGDSAAYFCASSPNPIPYEQYFGPGTRLTVT.

The chain links TRBV27 to TRBJ2-5; 7 bases match TRBD2. Near its end, the DNA agrees better with TRBJ2-7, so the J call may be wrong. Germline assignment: CDR1 MNHEY and CDR2 SMNVEV (reference sequence). The CDR3 covers 14 residues. The CDR3 DNA sequence: TGTGCCAGCAGCCCCAGCGGGAACTCCTACGAGCAGTACTTC. Its protein is CASSPSGNSYEQYF.

This sequence joins TRBV15 and TRBJ2-6; D is unclear. The CDR3 has 20 amino acids. V shed 0 bases and J shed 0 bases, with 18 bases lying between them. From germline, CDR1 is LNHNV and CDR2 YYDKDF (reference sequence). The CDR3 nucleotides are TGTGCCACCAGCAGAGAAGGATATTCGCTATACTACTCTGGGGCCAACGTCCTGACTTTC. Its translation is CATSREGYSLYYSGANVLTF.

This clone was detected only once. The chain couples TRBV18 to TRBJ1-1; D may be TRBD1 (6 bases). The germline V gene has CDR1 KGHSH and CDR2 LQKENI. CDR3 length equals 14 residues. V dropped 6 bases and J dropped 0 bases, with 11 bases sitting between them. The CDR3 sequence is CASSTTGMNTEAFF. Written as DNA, the CDR3 is TGTGCCAGCTCGACGACAGGCATGAACACTGAAGCTTTCTTT.

The V call is TRBV28, the J call TRBJ2-1; 11 bases are shared with TRBD1. The junction had 13 bases not matched to a gene; V was cut back by 5 bases and J by 7 bases. CDR3 length: 17 amino acids. CDR1 is MDHEN, CDR2 SYDVKM, per germline. DNA for the CDR3: TGTGCCAGCAGTGGCGCCTCCGGGACAGGGGGGAAGAATGAGCAGTTCTTC. As protein: CASSGASGTGGKNEQFF.

J is TRBJ1-5 and V is TRBV6-5; 8 nucleotides align to TRBD1. The V segment lost 6 bases and the J segment 4 bases; nucleotides outside the gene matches: 2. The CDR3 totals 13 residues. Germline V gene lookup returns CDR1 MNHEY and CDR2 SVGAGI. CDR3 sequence: CASRTGGNQPQHF. The CDR3 nucleotides read TGTGCCAGCAGAACAGGGGGGAATCAGCCCCAGCATTTT.

This clone was observed a single time. The chain couples TRBV19 to TRBJ1-2; D unresolved. The V end lost 3 bases, the J end lost 3 bases, and 17 bases lay between the germline ends. Germline lookup yields CDR1 LNHDA and CDR2 SQIVND (reference sequence). CDR3 size: 16 residues. CDR3 sequence reads: CASSISLLTLHYGYTF. The CDR3 nucleotides read TGTGCCAGTAGTATTTCCCTTCTGACTCTCCACTATGGCTACACCTTC.

The chain uses TRBV27 and TRBJ1-1, with TRBD1 as a possible D gene (5 bases). Between the trimmed V and J ends, which lost 3 bases and 4 bases, there was a span of 18 bases. CDR1 is MNHEY, CDR2 SMNVEV, per germline (reference sequence). CDR3 length: 16 amino acids. The CDR3 here is CASSLAGPQRGTEAFF. The DNA of the CDR3 is TGTGCCAGCAGTTTGGCCGGGCCCCAAAGGGGCACTGAAGCTTTCTTT.

This clone was observed many times. The chain employs TRBV19 and TRBJ2-2; no clear D gene. The CDR3 contains 16 residues. The V and J ends lost 9 bases and 2 bases respectively, with 19 bases between them. Per the germline V gene, CDR1 is LNHDA and CDR2 is SQIVND (reference sequence). The CDR3, as DNA: TGTGCCAGCCTCCCGTTGATGACAAGTAACACCGGGGAGCTGTTTTTT. Amino acids: CASLPLMTSNTGELFF.

The rearrangement uses TRBV5-1 and TRBJ1-3, with D maybe TRBD1 (5 bases). V lost 4 bases, J lost 6 bases, and 11 bases lay in between. Germline values: CDR1 SGHRS, CDR2 YFSETQ. This CDR3 region has 13 residues. The CDR3 region has the DNA TGCGCCAGCAGCCCGGACAAGGCAAACACCATATATTTT. This sequence encodes CASSPDKANTIYF.

This chain connects TRBV7-2 to TRBJ1-4; no clear D gene. The germline gives CDR1 SGHTA, CDR2 FQGNSA. The V and J ends lost 1 base and 10 bases respectively, with 13 bases between them. This CDR3 is built from 14 residues. The CDR3 region is CASSLGSFDGKLFF. In DNA form, the CDR3 reads TGTGCCAGCAGCTTAGGTTCATTTGATGGAAAACTGTTTTTT.

The chain carries TRBV7-9 and TRBJ1-1; 7 bases match TRBD1. From germline, CDR1 is SEHNR and CDR2 FQNEAQ (reference sequence). The V and J ends lost 3 bases and 7 bases, in that order; junction bases with no gene match: 5. The CDR3 is 13 amino acids. The DNA for the CDR3 is TGTGCCAGCAGCTTCTCCGGGGACAGTGAAGCTTTCTTT. Its protein product is CASSFSGDSEAFF.

The rearrangement uses TRBV7-9 and TRBJ2-5; D is perhaps TRBD2 (5 bases). Trimming left V 3 bases short and J 7 bases short, with 15 bases between. The CDR3 loop spans 14 amino acids. Looked up from germline, CDR1 is SEHNR and CDR2 is FQNEAQ (reference sequence). The chain's CDR3 is CASSFSALEGTQYF. CDR3 DNA sequence: TGTGCCAGCAGCTTTAGCGCCCTCGAGGGGACCCAGTACTTC.

This clone was seen a few times. The chain is built from TRBV5-1 and TRBJ1-2; D possibly corresponds to TRBD1 (5 bases). The V gene's germline CDR1 is SGHRS and CDR2 YFSETQ. This CDR3 is built from 13 residues. V gave up 3 bases and J gave up 5 bases, with 11 bases separating them. The CDR3 is CASSSNGAYGYTF. DNA for the CDR3: TGCGCCAGCAGCTCGAATGGGGCTTATGGCTACACCTTC. The whole variable domain, filled in from reference TRBV5-1 and TRBJ1-2, reads KAGVTQTPRYLIKTRGQQVTLSCSPISGHRSVSWYQQTPGQGLQFLFEYFSETQRNKGNFPGRFSGRQFSNSRSEMNVSTLELGDSALYLCASSSNGAYGYTFGSGTRLTVV.

This clone has more than one count but fewer than ten. The V and J genes are TRBV27 and TRBJ2-7, with TRBD2 identical over 7 bases. The CDR3 length is 13 residues. V lost 3 bases, J lost 10 bases, and 9 bases stayed unmatched. The germline V gene encodes CDR1 MNHEY and CDR2 SMNVEV (reference sequence). In DNA, the CDR3 is TGTGCCAGCAGTTTTAGGCTAGCGGATAAACAGTACTTC. It is translated as CASSFRLADKQYF.